Listed below are T cell receptor beta chains from one sample, sequenced in a study of blood T cell repertoires in COVID-19. Profiling relied on immunoSEQ multiplex PCR, and the TCRdb table lists in-frame clones only, not all of them. This table has about 97,000 clones, around 87% appearing once. Sequencing input: peripheral blood. These TCRs come from a human donor in a cohort sampled during active COVID-19. The CDR3 runs from the conserved cysteine through the conserved F or W. A D gene is named only where the DNA matches it firmly. Where a row states a size, it is once, few, many or the class of an expanded clone; other rows omit it.

-,TRBJ1-4,TRBV4-3,TRBD1,CASSQGAGTATNEKLFF,TGCGCCAGCAGCCAAGGGGCCGGGACAGCAACTAATGAAAAACTGTTTTTT
-,TRBJ1-1,TRBV6-5,-,CASSLRTGNTEAFF,TGTGCCAGCAGTTTACGGACTGGGAACACTGAAGCTTTCTTT
few,TRBJ2-7,TRBV4-3,-,CASSQDTGTYEQYF,TGCGCCAGCAGCCAAGATACAGGGACCTACGAGCAGTACTTC
few,TRBJ1-2,TRBV23-1,-,CASSQYPRGEAYGYTF,TGCGCCAGCAGTCAATACCCCAGGGGCGAGGCCTATGGCTACACCTTC
-,TRBJ2-2,TRBV30,TRBD2,CAWSVKGLAGVNTGELFF,TGTGCCTGGAGTGTAAAGGGACTAGCGGGGGTAAACACCGGGGAGCTGTTTTTT
-,TRBJ1-1,TRBV27,TRBD1,CASNPLGAQGAGTEAFF,TGTGCCAGCAACCCATTAGGGGCCCAGGGGGCTGGCACTGAAGCTTTCTTT
-,TRBJ1-2,TRBV11-2,-,CASSLDSRLGDAGYTF,TGTGCCAGCAGCTTAGACTCGAGACTAGGGGATGCTGGCTACACCTTC
once,TRBJ1-2,TRBV6-1,TRBD1,CASSDGQGNGYTF,TGTGCCAGCAGTGACGGACAGGGGAATGGCTACACCTTC
-,TRBJ2-7,TRBV11-2,-,CASSFLRDSSYEQYF,TGTGCCAGCAGCTTCCTGCGGGACAGCTCCTACGAGCAGTACTTC
-,TRBJ2-7,TRBV18,TRBD1,CASSPKTGAGEQYF,TGTGCCAGCTCACCAAAAACAGGGGCTGGAGAGCAGTACTTC
-,TRBJ1-2,TRBV25-1,-,CASSDRVGGYTF,TGTGCCAGCAGTGACAGGGTTGGTGGCTACACCTTC
-,TRBJ1-5,TRBV12-3/TRBV12-4,TRBD1,CASSQTGSQPQHF,TGTGCCAGCAGCCAGACAGGGAGTCAGCCCCAGCATTTT
-,TRBJ2-1,TRBV7-2,-,CASSSGVSYNEQFF,TGTGCCAGCAGCTCCGGGGTGTCCTACAATGAGCAGTTCTTC
-,TRBJ1-2,TRBV6-4,-,CASRDSNYGYTF,TGTGCCAGCAGAGACAGCAACTATGGCTACACCTTC
-,TRBJ2-3,TRBV5-4,-,CASSLGGVSTDTQYF,TGTGCCAGCAGCTTGGGCGGGGTGAGCACAGATACGCAGTATTTT
-,TRBJ1-2,TRBV18,-,CASSPKGLGRYTF,TGTGCCAGCTCACCAAAGGGGCTTGGACGCTACACCTTC
-,TRBJ2-1,TRBV14,-,CASSLLGNEQFF,TGTGCCAGCAGCCTACTCGGCAATGAGCAGTTCTTC
-,TRBJ2-7,TRBV4-1,-,CASSPGGALFSYEQYF,TGCGCCAGCAGCCCTGGGGGGGCTTTGTTTTCCTACGAGCAGTACTTC
-,TRBJ2-7,TRBV6-5,TRBD1,CASKDRGLSYEQYF,TGTGCCAGCAAGGACAGGGGGCTCTCCTACGAGCAGTACTTC
-,TRBJ1-1,TRBV7-6,TRBD1,CASSLDPRDRGLVTEAFF,TGTGCCAGCAGCTTGGATCCCCGGGACAGGGGGCTGGTCACTGAAGCTTTCTTT